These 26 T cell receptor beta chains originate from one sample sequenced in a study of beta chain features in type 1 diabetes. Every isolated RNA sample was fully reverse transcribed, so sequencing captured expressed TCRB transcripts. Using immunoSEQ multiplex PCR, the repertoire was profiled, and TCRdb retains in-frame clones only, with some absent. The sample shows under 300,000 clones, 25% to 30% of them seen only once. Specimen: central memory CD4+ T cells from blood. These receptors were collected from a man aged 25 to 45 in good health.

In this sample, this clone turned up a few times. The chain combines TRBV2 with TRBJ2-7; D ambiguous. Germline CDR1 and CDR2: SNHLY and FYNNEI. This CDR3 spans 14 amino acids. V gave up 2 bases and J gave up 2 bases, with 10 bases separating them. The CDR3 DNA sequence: TGTGCCAGCAGTGAACAGCCGCCGGCCTACGAGCAGTACTTC. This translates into CASSEQPPAYEQYF.

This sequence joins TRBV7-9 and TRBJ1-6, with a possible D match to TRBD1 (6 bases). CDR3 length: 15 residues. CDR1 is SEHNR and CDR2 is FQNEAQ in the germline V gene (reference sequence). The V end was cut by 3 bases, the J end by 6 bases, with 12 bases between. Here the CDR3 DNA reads TGTGCCAGCAGCTTGGCCGGGGGGGCTAATTCACCCCTCCACTTT. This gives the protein CASSLAGGANSPLHF.

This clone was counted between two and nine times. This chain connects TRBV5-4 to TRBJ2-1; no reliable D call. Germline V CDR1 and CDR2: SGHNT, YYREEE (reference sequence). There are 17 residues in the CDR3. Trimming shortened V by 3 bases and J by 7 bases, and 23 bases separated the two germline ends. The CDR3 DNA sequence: TGTGCCAGCAGCTCATCATCTCGTACCCGGTCCCTTAATGAGCAGTTCTTC. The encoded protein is CASSSSSRTRSLNEQFF.

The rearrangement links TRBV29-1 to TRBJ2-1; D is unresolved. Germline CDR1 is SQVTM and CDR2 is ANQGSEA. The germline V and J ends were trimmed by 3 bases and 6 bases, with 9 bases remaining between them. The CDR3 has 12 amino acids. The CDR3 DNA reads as TGCAGCGTTGAGTACAATTCCAATGAGCAGTTCTTC. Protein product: CSVEYNSNEQFF.

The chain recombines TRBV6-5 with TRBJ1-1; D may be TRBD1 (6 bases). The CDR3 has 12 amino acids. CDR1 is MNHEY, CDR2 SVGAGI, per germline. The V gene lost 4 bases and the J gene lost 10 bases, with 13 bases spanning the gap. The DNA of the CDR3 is TGTGCCAGCAGTTCTCTGGGAGGGGGAGCTTTCTTT. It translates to CASSSLGGGAFF.

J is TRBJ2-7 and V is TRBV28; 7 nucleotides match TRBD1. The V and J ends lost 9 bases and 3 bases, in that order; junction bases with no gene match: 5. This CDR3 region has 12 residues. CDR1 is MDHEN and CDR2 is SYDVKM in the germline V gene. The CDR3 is CASTGTVYEQYF. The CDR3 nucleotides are TGTGCCAGTACCGGGACAGTCTACGAGCAGTACTTC.

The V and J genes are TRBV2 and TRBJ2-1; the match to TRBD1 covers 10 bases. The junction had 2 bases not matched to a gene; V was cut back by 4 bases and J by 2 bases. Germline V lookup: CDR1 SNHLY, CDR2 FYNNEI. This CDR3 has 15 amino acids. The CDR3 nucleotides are TGTGCCAGCAGTGGGGACAGGGGACCCTACAATGAGCAGTTCTTC. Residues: CASSGDRGPYNEQFF.

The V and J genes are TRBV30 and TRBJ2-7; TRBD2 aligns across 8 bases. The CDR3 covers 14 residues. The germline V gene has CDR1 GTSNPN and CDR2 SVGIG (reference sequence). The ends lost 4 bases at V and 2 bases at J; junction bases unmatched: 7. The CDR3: CAWKRGGETYEQYF. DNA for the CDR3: TGTGCCTGGAAACGGGGGGGAGAGACCTACGAGCAGTACTTC.

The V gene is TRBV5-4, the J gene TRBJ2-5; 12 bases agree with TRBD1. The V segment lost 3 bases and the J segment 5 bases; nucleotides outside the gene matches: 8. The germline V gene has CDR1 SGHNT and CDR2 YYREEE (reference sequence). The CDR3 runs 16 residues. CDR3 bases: TGTGCCAGCAGCTCCCCCGGGACAGGGGGCGGGGAGACCCAGTACTTC. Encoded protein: CASSSPGTGGGETQYF.

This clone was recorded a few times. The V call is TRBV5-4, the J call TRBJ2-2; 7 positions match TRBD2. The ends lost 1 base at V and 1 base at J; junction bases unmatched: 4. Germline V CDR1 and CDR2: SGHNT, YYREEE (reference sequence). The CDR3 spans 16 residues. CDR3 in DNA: TGTGCCAGCAGCTTGACCGGGGGGATGAACACCGGGGAGCTGTTTTTT. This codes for CASSLTGGMNTGELFF.

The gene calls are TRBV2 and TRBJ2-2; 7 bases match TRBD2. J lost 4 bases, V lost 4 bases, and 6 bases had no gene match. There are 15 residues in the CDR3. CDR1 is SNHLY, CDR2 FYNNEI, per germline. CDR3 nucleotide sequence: TGTGCCAGCAGTGGACTAGCCGGGAGCACCGGGGAGCTGTTTTTT. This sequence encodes CASSGLAGSTGELFF.

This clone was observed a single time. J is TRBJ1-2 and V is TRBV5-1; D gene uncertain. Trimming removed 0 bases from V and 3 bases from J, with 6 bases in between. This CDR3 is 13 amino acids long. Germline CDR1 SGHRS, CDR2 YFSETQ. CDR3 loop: CASSLEGYYGYTF. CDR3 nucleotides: TGCGCCAGCAGCTTGGAAGGGTACTATGGCTACACCTTC. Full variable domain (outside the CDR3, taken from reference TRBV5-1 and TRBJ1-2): KAGVTQTPRYLIKTRGQQVTLSCSPISGHRSVSWYQQTPGQGLQFLFEYFSETQRNKGNFPGRFSGRQFSNSRSEMNVSTLELGDSALYLCASSLEGYYGYTFGSGTRLTVV.

CDR3 coding DNA: TGTGCCAGCGGACTAGCGGGGGGCTTAGCAGATACGCAGTATTTT. Translated: CASGLAGGLADTQYF. This rearrangement joins TRBV7-2 to TRBJ2-3; TRBD2 agrees at 14 bases. CDR1 SGHTA and CDR2 FQGNSA come from the germline V gene. The CDR3 totals 15 residues. The trim removed 8 bases at V and 4 bases at J, leaving 5 bases unmatched.

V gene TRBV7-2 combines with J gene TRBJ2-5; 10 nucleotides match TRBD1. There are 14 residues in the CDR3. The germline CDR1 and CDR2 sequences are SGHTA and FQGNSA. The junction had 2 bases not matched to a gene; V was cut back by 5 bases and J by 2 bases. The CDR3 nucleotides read TGTGCCAGCAGCCCGGGACAGGGGCAAGAGACCCAGTACTTC. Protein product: CASSPGQGQETQYF.

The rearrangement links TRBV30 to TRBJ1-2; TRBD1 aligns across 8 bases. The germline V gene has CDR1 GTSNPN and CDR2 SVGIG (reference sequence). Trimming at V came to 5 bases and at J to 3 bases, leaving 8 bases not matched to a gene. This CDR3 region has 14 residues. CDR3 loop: CAWLRQGQDYGYTF. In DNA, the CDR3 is TGTGCCTGGTTAAGACAGGGGCAGGACTATGGCTACACCTTC.

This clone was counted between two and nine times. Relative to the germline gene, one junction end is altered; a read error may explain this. The CDR3, as DNA: TGCGCCCTTGGTGGCTACACCTTC. As protein: CALGGYTF. V gene TRBV30 combines with J gene TRBJ1-2; D is unresolved. Germline assignment: CDR1 GTSNPN and CDR2 SVGIG (reference sequence). There are 8 residues in the CDR3.

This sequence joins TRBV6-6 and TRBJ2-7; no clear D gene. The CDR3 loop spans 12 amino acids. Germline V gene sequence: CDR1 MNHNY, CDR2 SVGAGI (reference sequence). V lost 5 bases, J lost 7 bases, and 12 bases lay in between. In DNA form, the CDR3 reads TGTGCCAGCAGTCCTGAGCCGCGGGAGCAGTACTTC. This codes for CASSPEPREQYF.

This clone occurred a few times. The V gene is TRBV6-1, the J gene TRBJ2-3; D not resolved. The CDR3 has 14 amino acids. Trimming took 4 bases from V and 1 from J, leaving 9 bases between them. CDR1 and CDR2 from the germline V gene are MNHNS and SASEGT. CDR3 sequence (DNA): TGTGCCAGCAGTGCTGCACCGGGCACAGATACGCAGTATTTT. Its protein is CASSAAPGTDTQYF.

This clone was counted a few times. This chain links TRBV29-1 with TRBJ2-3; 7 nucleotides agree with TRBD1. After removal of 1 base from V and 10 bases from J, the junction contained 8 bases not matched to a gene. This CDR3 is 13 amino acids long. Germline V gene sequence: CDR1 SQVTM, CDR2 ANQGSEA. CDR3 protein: CSVEVPGTVAQYF. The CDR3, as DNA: TGCAGCGTTGAAGTCCCCGGGACAGTGGCGCAGTATTTT.

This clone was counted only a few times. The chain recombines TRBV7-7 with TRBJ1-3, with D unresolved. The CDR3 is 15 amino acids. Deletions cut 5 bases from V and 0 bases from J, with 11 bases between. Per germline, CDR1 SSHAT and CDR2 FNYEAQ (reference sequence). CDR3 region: CASSRMVGSGNTIYF. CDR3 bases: TGTGCCAGCAGCCGAATGGTCGGCTCTGGAAACACCATATATTTT.

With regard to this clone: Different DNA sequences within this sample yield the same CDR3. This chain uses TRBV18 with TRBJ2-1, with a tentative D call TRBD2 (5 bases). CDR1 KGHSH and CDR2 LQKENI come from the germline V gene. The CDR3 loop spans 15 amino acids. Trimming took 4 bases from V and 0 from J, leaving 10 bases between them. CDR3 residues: CASSLARSSYNEQFF. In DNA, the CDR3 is TGTGCCAGCTCACTAGCGCGCAGCTCCTACAATGAGCAGTTCTTC.

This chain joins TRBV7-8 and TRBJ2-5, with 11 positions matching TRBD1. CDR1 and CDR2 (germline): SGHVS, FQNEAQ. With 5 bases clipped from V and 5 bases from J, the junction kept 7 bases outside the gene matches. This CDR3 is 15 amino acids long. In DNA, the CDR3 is TGTGCCAGCAGCCCAAGGACAGGGGGCGCCGAGACCCAGTACTTC. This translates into CASSPRTGGAETQYF. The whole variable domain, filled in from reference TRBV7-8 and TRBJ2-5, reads GAGVSQSPRYKVAKRGQDVALRCDPISGHVSLFWYQQALGQGPEFLTYFQNEAQLDKSGLPSDRFFAERPEGSVSTLKIQRTQQEDSAVYLCASSPRTGGAETQYFGPGTRLLVL.

CDR3 sequence: CASSGGAGGHEQYF. The CDR3 nucleotides read TGTGCCAGCTCGGGAGGTGCGGGGGGCCACGAGCAGTACTTC. This rearrangement joins TRBV18 to TRBJ2-7; 8 nucleotides align to TRBD2. CDR3 length: 14 amino acids. J was trimmed by 5 bases and V by 6 bases; bases with no gene match: 9. Germline V lookup: CDR1 KGHSH, CDR2 LQKENI.

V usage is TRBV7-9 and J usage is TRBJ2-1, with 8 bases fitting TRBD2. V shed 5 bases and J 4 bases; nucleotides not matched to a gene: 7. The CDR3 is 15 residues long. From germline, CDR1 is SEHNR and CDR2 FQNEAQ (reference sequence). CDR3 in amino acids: CASSPTGTRYNEQFF. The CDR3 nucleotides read TGTGCCAGCAGCCCTACCGGGACTAGATACAATGAGCAGTTCTTC.

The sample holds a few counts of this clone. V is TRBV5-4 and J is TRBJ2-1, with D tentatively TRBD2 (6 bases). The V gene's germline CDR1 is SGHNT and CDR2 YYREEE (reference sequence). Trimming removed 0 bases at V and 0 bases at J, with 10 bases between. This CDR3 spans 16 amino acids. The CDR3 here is CASSLAGGSSYNEQFF. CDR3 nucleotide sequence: TGTGCCAGCAGCTTGGCCGGAGGGAGCTCCTACAATGAGCAGTTCTTC. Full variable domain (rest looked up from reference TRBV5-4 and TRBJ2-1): ETGVTQSPTHLIKTRGQQVTLRCSSQSGHNTVSWYQQALGQGPQFIFQYYREEENGRGNFPPRFSGLQFPNYSSELNVNALELDDSALYLCASSLAGGSSYNEQFFGPGTRLTVL.

The CDR3 loop is CASSYSPSGTDTQYF. The CDR3 region has the DNA TGTGCCAGCAGTTACTCGCCCTCTGGCACAGATACGCAGTATTTT. V and J are TRBV6-5 and TRBJ2-3; D remains unclear. This CDR3 contains 15 residues. With 0 bases removed from V and 1 base from J, the gap between germline ends came to 8 bases. Germline V CDR1 and CDR2: MNHEY, SVGAGI.